The rows below give T cell receptor beta chains drawn from one sample of a study of blood T cell repertoires in COVID-19. This table comes from immunoSEQ multiplex PCR, and its TCRdb copy is limited to in-frame clones, with some not included. This table holds about 210,000 clones, around 82% found once. Sequences were obtained from peripheral blood. These receptors were obtained from a woman between 65 and 79 years old with acute or convalescent COVID-19. The CDR3 runs from the conserved cysteine through the conserved F or W.

TRBV5-1,CASRRDMNLNAEAFF
TRBV7-6,CASSGGLAGGSTQYF
TRBV6-2/TRBV6-3,CASSYATGATEAFF
TRBV4-2,CASSQDSPLAGLETQYF
TRBV18,CASSPPSRDTQYF
TRBV2,CASRSRFAETQYF
TRBV6-2/TRBV6-3,CASSRDSYRSGANVLTF
TRBV5-1,CASSLGGPYEQYF
TRBV6-5,CASSYDRGSSPLHF
TRBV2,CASSPRLAGAYNEQFF
TRBV6-8,CASSRGGLMAQYF
TRBV30,CAWNRGRGTDTQYF